Each of the 7 T cell receptor beta chains below was sequenced from the same sample in a study of blood T cell repertoires in COVID-19. Method: immunoSEQ multiplex PCR; TCRdb's copy keeps in-frame clones and lacks some. Of about 26,000 clones in the sample, nearly 90% are singletons; the top ten hold approximately 10%. Material for sequencing was peripheral blood. The receptors here all came from a man in his 70s with acute or convalescent COVID-19.

The chain couples TRBV4-1 to TRBJ2-7; TRBD2 aligns across 7 bases. J was trimmed by 5 bases and V by 0 bases; bases with no gene match: 13. Germline CDR1 reads MGHRA; CDR2 reads YSYEKL. This CDR3 comprises 17 residues. The CDR3 spells CASSQESYSGREDEQYF. The CDR3 DNA follows: TGCGCCAGCAGCCAAGAATCTTACTCGGGGAGGGAGGACGAGCAGTACTTC.

The chain joins TRBV18 to TRBJ1-5; TRBD1 is a possible D gene (6 bases). The CDR3 has 16 amino acids. CDR1 and CDR2 (germline): KGHSH, LQKENI. The V gene lost 6 bases and the J gene lost 0 bases, with 15 bases spanning the gap. The CDR3 bases are TGTGCCAGCTCGCCTACGACAGGAGCTAGCAATCAGCCCCAGCATTTT. Protein sequence: CASSPTTGASNQPQHF.

V is TRBV27 and J is TRBJ1-5, with D unresolved. This CDR3 spans 13 amino acids. CDR1 and CDR2 from the germline V gene are MNHEY and SMNVEV (reference sequence). V was clipped by 8 bases and J by 0 bases, with 8 bases between them. For the CDR3, the DNA is TGTGCCAGCTCTTACAATAGCAATCAGCCCCAGCATTTT. Translated, it gives CASSYNSNQPQHF.

The chain has TRBV9 and TRBJ1-1; D gene uncertain. Germline CDR1 SGDLS, CDR2 YYNGEE. The CDR3 length is 12 residues. The ends were cut back, 3 bases at V and 3 bases at J, with 6 bases in the middle. Here the CDR3 DNA reads TGTGCCAGCAGCGGTGGGCACACTGAAGCTTTCTTT. Translating it yields CASSGGHTEAFF.

The chain uses TRBV13 and TRBJ1-1; D is unresolved. Trimming cost V 5 bases and J 1 base, with 11 bases left between them. CDR3 length equals 14 residues. The germline V gene has CDR1 PRHDT and CDR2 FYEKMQ (reference sequence). As DNA, the CDR3 is TGTGCCAGCAGCCCGGAGGGCCAGAACACTGAAGCTTTCTTT. Translating it yields CASSPEGQNTEAFF.

The chain employs TRBV18 and TRBJ2-3; D gene ambiguous. CDR1 is KGHSH and CDR2 is LQKENI in the germline V gene. The CDR3 runs to 14 residues. V lost 6 bases, J lost 1 base, and 11 bases lay in between. The CDR3 DNA reads as TGTGCCAGCTCCCTGGGCAGCCGCACAGATACGCAGTATTTT. Translation: CASSLGSRTDTQYF.

V usage is TRBV19 and J usage is TRBJ1-4; D gene ambiguous. Trimming took 4 bases from V and 0 from J, leaving 6 bases between them. Per germline, CDR1 LNHDA and CDR2 SQIVND (reference sequence). The CDR3 totals 14 residues. CDR3 protein: CASSTQTTNEKLFF. Here the CDR3 DNA reads TGTGCCAGTAGTACCCAGACAACTAATGAAAAACTGTTTTTT. The full variable domain, in which reference TRBV19 and TRBJ1-4 provide the parts outside the CDR3, is DGGITQSPKYLFRKEGQNVTLSCEQNLNHDAMYWYRQDPGQGLRLIYYSQIVNDFQKGDIAEGYSVSREKKESFPLTVTSAQKNPTAFYLCASSTQTTNEKLFFGSGTQLSVL.